This T cell receptor (beta chain) was recorded in a study of vaccination and CD4 T cells after COVID-19. The sample's treatment: roughly ten-day PBMC culture with coronavirus spike peptide pools or control peptides (ViraFEST assay). In regard to this clonotype: The target antigen is unknown.

CDR3 size: 16 residues. Between the trimmed V and J ends, which lost 1 base and 0 bases, there was a span of 13 bases. Sequencing of the DNA from cultured CD4+ T cells was carried out with the Oncomine TCR Beta short-read assay. TCRdb redid the calling of the PCR reads with MiXCR, one entry per CDR3 protein. This table holds tens of thousands of distinct CDR3 sequences, roughly 50% found once. The J gene is TRBJ2-7, the V gene TRBV12-3 or TRBV12-4; D gene ambiguous. The sample was CD4+ T cells from blood, cultured in vitro. This TCR was recovered from a human donor who had recovered from COVID-19. The CDR3 DNA follows: TGTGCCAGCAGTTTAGTTCGGGCCCCGGCCTCCTACGAGCAGTACTTC. As protein: CASSLVRAPASYEQYF.